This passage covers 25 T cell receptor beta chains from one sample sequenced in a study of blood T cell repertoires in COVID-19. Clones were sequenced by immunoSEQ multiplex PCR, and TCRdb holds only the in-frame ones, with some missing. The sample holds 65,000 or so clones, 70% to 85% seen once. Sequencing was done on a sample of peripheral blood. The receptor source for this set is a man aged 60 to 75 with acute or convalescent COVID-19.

The CDR3 DNA reads as TGTGCCAGCAGCTCATCAGGAATGAGGAACACCGGGGAGCTGTTTTTT. It is translated as CASSSSGMRNTGELFF. The chain has TRBV7-3 and TRBJ2-2; D unresolved. Germline CDR1 reads SGHTA; CDR2 reads FQGTGA. The length of the CDR3 is 16 residues. V lost 4 bases and J 1 base, leaving 13 bases between the germline ends.

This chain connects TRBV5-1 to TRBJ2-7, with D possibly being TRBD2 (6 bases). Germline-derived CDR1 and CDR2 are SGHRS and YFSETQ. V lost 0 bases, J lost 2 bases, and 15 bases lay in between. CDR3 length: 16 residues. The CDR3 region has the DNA TGCGCCAGCAGCTTGGGTGCGGGGAAAAAAGCCTACGAGCAGTACTTC. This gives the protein CASSLGAGKKAYEQYF.

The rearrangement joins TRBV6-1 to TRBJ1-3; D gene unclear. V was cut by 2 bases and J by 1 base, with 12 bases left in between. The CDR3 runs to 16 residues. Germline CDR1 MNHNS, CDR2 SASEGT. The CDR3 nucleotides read TGTGCCAGCAGTGAAAGGGCAGGAGGGTCTGGAAACACCATATATTTT. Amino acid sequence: CASSERAGGSGNTIYF.

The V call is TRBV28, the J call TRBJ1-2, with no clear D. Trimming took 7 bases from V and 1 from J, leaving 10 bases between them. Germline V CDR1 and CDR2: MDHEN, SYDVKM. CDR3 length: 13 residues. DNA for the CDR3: TGTGCCAGCACCACCTCGAGTAACTATGGCTACACCTTC. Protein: CASTTSSNYGYTF.

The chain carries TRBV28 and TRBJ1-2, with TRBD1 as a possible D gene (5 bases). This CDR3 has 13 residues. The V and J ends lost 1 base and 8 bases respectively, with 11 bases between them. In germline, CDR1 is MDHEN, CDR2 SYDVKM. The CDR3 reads CASSLFGREGYTF. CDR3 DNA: TGTGCCAGCAGTTTATTCGGCAGGGAAGGCTACACCTTC.

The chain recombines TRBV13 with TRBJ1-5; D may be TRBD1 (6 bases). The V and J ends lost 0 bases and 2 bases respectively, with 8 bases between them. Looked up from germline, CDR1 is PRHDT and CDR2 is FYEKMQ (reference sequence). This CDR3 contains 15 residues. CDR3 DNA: TGTGCCAGCAGCTTAGGACAGGGTGGCAATCAGCCCCAGCATTTT. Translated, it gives CASSLGQGGNQPQHF. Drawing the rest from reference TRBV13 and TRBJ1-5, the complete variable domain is AAGVIQSPRHLIKEKRETATLKCYPIPRHDTVYWYQQGPGQDPQFLISFYEKMQSDKGSIPDRFSAQQFSDYHSELNMSSLELGDSALYFCASSLGQGGNQPQHFGDGTRLSIL.

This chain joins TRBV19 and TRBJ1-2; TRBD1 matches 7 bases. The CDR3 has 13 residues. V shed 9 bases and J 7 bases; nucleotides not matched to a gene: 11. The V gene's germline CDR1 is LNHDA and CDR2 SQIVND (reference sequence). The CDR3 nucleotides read TGTGCCAGCGCCCGACAGGGAAGTGCTGGCTACACCTTC. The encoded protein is CASARQGSAGYTF.

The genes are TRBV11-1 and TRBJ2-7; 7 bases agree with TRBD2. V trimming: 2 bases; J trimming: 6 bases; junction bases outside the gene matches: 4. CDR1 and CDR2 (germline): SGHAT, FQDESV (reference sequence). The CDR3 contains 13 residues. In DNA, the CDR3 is TGTGCCAGCAGCTTAAGCAGGGAGGGCGAGCAGTACTTC. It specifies CASSLSREGEQYF.

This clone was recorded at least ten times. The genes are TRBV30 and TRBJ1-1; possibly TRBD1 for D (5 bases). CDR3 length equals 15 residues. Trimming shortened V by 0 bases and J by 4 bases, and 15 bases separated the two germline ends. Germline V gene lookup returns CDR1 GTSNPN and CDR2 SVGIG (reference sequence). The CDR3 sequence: CAWSVPGQGITEAFF. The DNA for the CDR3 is TGTGCCTGGAGTGTCCCCGGCCAGGGCATCACTGAAGCTTTCTTT.

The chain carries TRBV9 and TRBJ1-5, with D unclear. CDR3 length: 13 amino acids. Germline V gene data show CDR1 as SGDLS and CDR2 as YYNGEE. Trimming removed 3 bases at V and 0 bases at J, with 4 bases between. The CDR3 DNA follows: TGTGCCAGCAGCGCCTATAGCAATCAGCCCCAGCATTTT. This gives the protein CASSAYSNQPQHF.

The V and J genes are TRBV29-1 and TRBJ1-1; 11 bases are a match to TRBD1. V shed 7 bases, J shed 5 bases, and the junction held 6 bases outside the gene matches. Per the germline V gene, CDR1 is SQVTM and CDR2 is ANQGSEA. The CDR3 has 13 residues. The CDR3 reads CSGGQGARTEAFF. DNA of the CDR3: TGCAGCGGTGGACAGGGGGCGAGAACTGAAGCTTTCTTT.

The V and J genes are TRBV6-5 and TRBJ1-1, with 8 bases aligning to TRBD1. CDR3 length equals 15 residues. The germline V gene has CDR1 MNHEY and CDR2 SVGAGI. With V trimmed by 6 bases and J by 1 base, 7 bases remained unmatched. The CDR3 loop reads CASRGQGAGNTEAFF. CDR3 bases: TGTGCCAGCAGGGGGCAGGGGGCGGGGAACACTGAAGCTTTCTTT.

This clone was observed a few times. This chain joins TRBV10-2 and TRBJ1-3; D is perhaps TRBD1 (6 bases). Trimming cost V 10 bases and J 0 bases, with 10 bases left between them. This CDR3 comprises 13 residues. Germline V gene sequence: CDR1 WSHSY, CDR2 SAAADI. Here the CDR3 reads CATGVSSGNTIYF. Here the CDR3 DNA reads TGCGCCACAGGGGTGAGCTCTGGAAACACCATATATTTT.

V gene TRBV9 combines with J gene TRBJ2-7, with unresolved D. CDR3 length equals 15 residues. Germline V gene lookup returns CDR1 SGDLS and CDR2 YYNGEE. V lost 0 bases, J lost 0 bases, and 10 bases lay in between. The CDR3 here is CASSVGEASSYEQYF. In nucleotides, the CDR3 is TGTGCCAGCAGCGTAGGAGAGGCGAGCTCCTACGAGCAGTACTTC.

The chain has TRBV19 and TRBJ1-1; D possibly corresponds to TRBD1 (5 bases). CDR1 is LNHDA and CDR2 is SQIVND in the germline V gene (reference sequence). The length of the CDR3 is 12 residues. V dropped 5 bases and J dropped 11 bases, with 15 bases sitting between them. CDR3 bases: TGTGCCAGTAGTGTACGAGGCGCAGGGGCTTTCTTT. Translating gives CASSVRGAGAFF.

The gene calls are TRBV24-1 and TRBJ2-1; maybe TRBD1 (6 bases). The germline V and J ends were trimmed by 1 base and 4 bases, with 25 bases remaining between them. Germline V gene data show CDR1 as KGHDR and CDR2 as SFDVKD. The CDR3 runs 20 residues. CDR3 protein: CATSDFSVSFDRQLYNEQFF. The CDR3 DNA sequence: TGTGCCACCAGTGATTTTTCCGTCTCCTTTGACAGGCAACTGTACAATGAGCAGTTCTTC.

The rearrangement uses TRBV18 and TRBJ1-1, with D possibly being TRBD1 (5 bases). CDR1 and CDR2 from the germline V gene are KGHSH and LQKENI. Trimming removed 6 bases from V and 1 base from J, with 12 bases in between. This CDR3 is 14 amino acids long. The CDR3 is CASSNNQGNTEAFF. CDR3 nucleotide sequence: TGTGCCAGCTCCAATAATCAGGGGAACACTGAAGCTTTCTTT.

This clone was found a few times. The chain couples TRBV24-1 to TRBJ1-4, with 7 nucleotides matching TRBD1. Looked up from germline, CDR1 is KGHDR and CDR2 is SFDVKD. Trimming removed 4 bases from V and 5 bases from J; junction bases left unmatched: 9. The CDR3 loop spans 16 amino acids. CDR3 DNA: TGTGCCACCAGTGACCCTTCCGCGACAGGGAATGAAAAACTGTTTTTT. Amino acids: CATSDPSATGNEKLFF.

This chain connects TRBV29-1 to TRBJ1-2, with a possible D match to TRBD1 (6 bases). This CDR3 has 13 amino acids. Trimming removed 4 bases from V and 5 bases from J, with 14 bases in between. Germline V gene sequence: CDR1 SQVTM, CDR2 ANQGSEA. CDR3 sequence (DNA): TGCAGCGTTGGAGGGGGGGAGGGTTATGGCTACACCTTC. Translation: CSVGGGEGYGYTF.

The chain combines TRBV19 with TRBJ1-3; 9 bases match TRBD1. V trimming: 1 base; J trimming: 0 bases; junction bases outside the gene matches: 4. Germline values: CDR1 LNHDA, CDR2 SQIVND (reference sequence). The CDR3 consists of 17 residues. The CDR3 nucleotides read TGTGCCAGTAGTATAGCCGGGACAGGGAACTCTGGAAACACCATATATTTT. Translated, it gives CASSIAGTGNSGNTIYF. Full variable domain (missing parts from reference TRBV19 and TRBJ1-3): DGGITQSPKYLFRKEGQNVTLSCEQNLNHDAMYWYRQDPGQGLRLIYYSQIVNDFQKGDIAEGYSVSREKKESFPLTVTSAQKNPTAFYLCASSIAGTGNSGNTIYFGEGSWLTVV.

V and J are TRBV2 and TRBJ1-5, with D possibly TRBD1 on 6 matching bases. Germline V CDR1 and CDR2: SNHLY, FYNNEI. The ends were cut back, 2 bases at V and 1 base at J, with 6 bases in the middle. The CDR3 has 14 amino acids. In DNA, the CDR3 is TGTGCCAGCAGTGAACAGGGGAGCAATCAGCCCCAGCATTTT. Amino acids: CASSEQGSNQPQHF.

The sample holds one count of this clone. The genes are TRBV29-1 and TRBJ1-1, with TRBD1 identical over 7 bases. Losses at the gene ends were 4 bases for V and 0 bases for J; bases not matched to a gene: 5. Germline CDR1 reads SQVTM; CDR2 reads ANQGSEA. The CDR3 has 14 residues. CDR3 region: CSVGDSFMNTEAFF. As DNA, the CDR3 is TGCAGCGTTGGGGACAGCTTCATGAACACTGAAGCTTTCTTT.

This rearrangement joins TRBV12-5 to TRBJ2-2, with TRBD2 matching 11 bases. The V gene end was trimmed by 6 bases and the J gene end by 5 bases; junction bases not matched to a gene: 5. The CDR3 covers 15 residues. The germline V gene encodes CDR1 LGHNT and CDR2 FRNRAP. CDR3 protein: CASGLTSGGTGELFF. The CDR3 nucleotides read TGTGCTAGTGGCCTTACTAGCGGGGGAACCGGGGAGCTGTTTTTT.

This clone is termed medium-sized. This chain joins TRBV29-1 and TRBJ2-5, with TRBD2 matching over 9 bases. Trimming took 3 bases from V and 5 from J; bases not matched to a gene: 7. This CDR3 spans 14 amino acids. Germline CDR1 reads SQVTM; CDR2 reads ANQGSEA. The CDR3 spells CSVDLRGGWETQYF. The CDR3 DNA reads TGCAGCGTTGACTTGCGGGGGGGATGGGAGACCCAGTACTTC.

CDR3 nucleotides: TGTGCCAGCAGCGAGCAGGGGGCAAGAAACACCGGGGAGCTGTTTTTT. Translating it yields CASSEQGARNTGELFF. The chain recombines TRBV9 with TRBJ2-2, with TRBD1 matching over 8 bases. The CDR3 covers 16 residues. Trimming at V came to 3 bases and at J to 2 bases, leaving 6 bases not matched to a gene. Per germline, CDR1 SGDLS and CDR2 YYNGEE.